The entry that follows covers one TCR beta chain sequence. Generated by immunoSEQ multiplex PCR, the TCRdb table keeps only in-frame clones and is missing some. The sample has 70,000 to 100,000 clones; approximately 86% are singletons. These data come from a study of radiation and T cells in renal cell carcinoma. This sample's time point: blood 2 weeks post-SBRT. This sample's treatment: 15 Gy SBRT to primary tumor, nephrectomy 4 weeks later. V was pared by 7 bases and J by 0 bases, with 11 bases between. The germline CDR1 and CDR2 sequences are SQVTM and ANQGSEA. There are 13 residues in the CDR3. The material sequenced was blood, taken from a patient whose treatment included radiotherapy and nephrectomy. The V call is TRBV29-1, the J call TRBJ2-3; D could derive from TRBD1 or TRBD2 (5 bases each). The clonotype comes from a woman between 50 and 59 years old with renal cell carcinoma. This CDR3 reads CSGGRPSTDTQYF. The CDR3 coding sequence is TGCAGCGGGGGACGGCCTAGCACAGATACGCAGTATTTT.